This is a list of T cell receptor beta chains from one sample in a study of T cell responses to AZD1222 COVID-19 vaccine. The method was immunoSEQ multiplex PCR; TCRdb's version includes in-frame clones alone and lacks a portion of them. The sample lists around 150,000 clones, just over 90% occurring once. The material sequenced was peripheral blood, taken 28 days after the second AZD1222 dose. The receptors were sampled from an adult who received the AZD1222 COVID-19 vaccine. CDR3s include the opening cysteine and the closing phenylalanine or tryptophan. Fields, in order: D gene, V gene, clone size, J gene, CDR3 DNA, CDR3 protein. D genes are given only for firm matches. Size values are once, few and many counts, or a class for expanded clones, and some rows have none.

D gene: -; V gene: TRBV5-6; clone size: -; J gene: TRBJ2-3; CDR3 DNA: TGTGCCAGCAGCTTCCTACTAGGAGATACGCAGTATTTT; CDR3 protein: CASSFLLGDTQYF
D gene: -; V gene: TRBV6-5; clone size: once; J gene: TRBJ1-2; CDR3 DNA: TGTGCCAGCAGTTTCGGGAGAGGAGGCTATGGCTACACCTTC; CDR3 protein: CASSFGRGGYGYTF
D gene: TRBD1; V gene: TRBV7-6; clone size: -; J gene: TRBJ2-1; CDR3 DNA: TGTGCCAGCAGCTTCCCCGACAGGGGGTACTACAATGAGCAGTTCTTC; CDR3 protein: CASSFPDRGYYNEQFF
D gene: TRBD1; V gene: TRBV28; clone size: -; J gene: TRBJ2-2; CDR3 DNA: TGTGCCAGCAGTTTATACGGGACAGTGGTGACCGGGGAGCTGTTTTTT; CDR3 protein: CASSLYGTVVTGELFF
D gene: -; V gene: TRBV6-1; clone size: -; J gene: TRBJ1-5; CDR3 DNA: TGTGCCAGCAGTCAAGCTCGTGGGGCGCAAGCCTATAGCAATCAGCCCCAGCATTTT; CDR3 protein: CASSQARGAQAYSNQPQHF
D gene: TRBD2; V gene: TRBV9; clone size: -; J gene: TRBJ2-3; CDR3 DNA: TGTGCCAGCGCCATCTCCGGGACTAGCGGAACAGATACGCAGTATTTT; CDR3 protein: CASAISGTSGTDTQYF
D gene: -; V gene: TRBV19; clone size: -; J gene: TRBJ1-2; CDR3 DNA: TGTGCCAGTAGTATGGGTCAGGTAAACTATGGCTACACCTTC; CDR3 protein: CASSMGQVNYGYTF
D gene: -; V gene: TRBV5-1; clone size: -; J gene: TRBJ2-1; CDR3 DNA: TGCGCCAGCAGCTTGGCAGGGGCGGACTACAATGAGCAGTTCTTC; CDR3 protein: CASSLAGADYNEQFF
D gene: TRBD1; V gene: TRBV7-6; clone size: -; J gene: TRBJ1-2; CDR3 DNA: TGTGCCAGCAGCCCAATAACAGGGGTTGATGGCTACACCTTC; CDR3 protein: CASSPITGVDGYTF
D gene: -; V gene: TRBV30; clone size: -; J gene: TRBJ1-3; CDR3 DNA: TGTGCCTGGAGTGGGGGACAACCTGGAAACACCATATATTTT; CDR3 protein: CAWSGGQPGNTIYF
D gene: -; V gene: TRBV7-2; clone size: -; J gene: TRBJ1-2; CDR3 DNA: TGTGCCAGCAGCCAACAGCCCCGGGGGTATGGCTACACCTTC; CDR3 protein: CASSQQPRGYGYTF
D gene: TRBD2; V gene: TRBV28; clone size: -; J gene: TRBJ2-1; CDR3 DNA: TGTGCCAGCGGAGTCGCAATCGGAAGCGGGGGGTCTAAGGAGCAGTTCTTC; CDR3 protein: CASGVAIGSGGSKEQFF
D gene: TRBD2; V gene: TRBV7-8; clone size: -; J gene: TRBJ2-3; CDR3 DNA: TGTGCCAGCAGCCCCGCACGGACTAGCGGAGAAGATACGCAGTATTTT; CDR3 protein: CASSPARTSGEDTQYF
D gene: -; V gene: TRBV30; clone size: -; J gene: TRBJ2-5; CDR3 DNA: TGTGCCTGGAGTGTAGGAGAGACCCAGTACTTC; CDR3 protein: CAWSVGETQYF
D gene: -; V gene: TRBV7-3; clone size: -; J gene: TRBJ2-1; CDR3 DNA: TGTGCCAGCAGCCGAGGGGACTTCTACAATGAGCAGTTCTTC; CDR3 protein: CASSRGDFYNEQFF
D gene: -; V gene: TRBV19; clone size: -; J gene: TRBJ2-7; CDR3 DNA: TGTGCCAGTAGTGTACAGCCTAGCCAAGACGAGCAGTACTTC; CDR3 protein: CASSVQPSQDEQYF
D gene: TRBD1; V gene: TRBV5-1; clone size: -; J gene: TRBJ2-5; CDR3 DNA: TGCGCCAGCAGGACACAGGGGGTCCAAGAGACCCAGTACTTC; CDR3 protein: CASRTQGVQETQYF
D gene: -; V gene: TRBV9; clone size: -; J gene: TRBJ1-1; CDR3 DNA: TGTGCCAGCAGCGTCTATCATAGGACTGAAGCTTTCTTT; CDR3 protein: CASSVYHRTEAFF
D gene: -; V gene: TRBV16; clone size: -; J gene: TRBJ2-7; CDR3 DNA: TGTGCCAGCAGCCCCCCGCGGGCCGGAGGCCACGAGCAGTACTTC; CDR3 protein: CASSPPRAGGHEQYF
D gene: -; V gene: TRBV2; clone size: -; J gene: TRBJ2-1; CDR3 DNA: TGTGCCACTAGGGGGGCAGGGCTCTACAATGAGCAGTTCTTC; CDR3 protein: CATRGAGLYNEQFF
D gene: -; V gene: TRBV29-1; clone size: -; J gene: TRBJ2-5; CDR3 DNA: TGCAGCGGACGGCCTGGGGGGGAGACCCAGTACTTC; CDR3 protein: CSGRPGGETQYF
D gene: TRBD1; V gene: TRBV5-1; clone size: -; J gene: TRBJ1-1; CDR3 DNA: TGCGCCAGCAGCATAGGACAGGGGACTGAAGCTTTCTTT; CDR3 protein: CASSIGQGTEAFF
D gene: TRBD2; V gene: TRBV6-5; clone size: -; J gene: TRBJ2-1; CDR3 DNA: TGTGCCAGCAAGGAGGGACTAGCGGGGGCAAATGAGCAGTTCTTC; CDR3 protein: CASKEGLAGANEQFF
D gene: TRBD1; V gene: TRBV7-9; clone size: -; J gene: TRBJ1-1; CDR3 DNA: TGTGCCAGCAGCCACGACAGGGGGCTAGTGAACACTGAAGCTTTCTTT; CDR3 protein: CASSHDRGLVNTEAFF
D gene: -; V gene: TRBV9; clone size: -; J gene: TRBJ2-7; CDR3 DNA: TGTGCCAGCAGCGTCCGGGGTACCTCCTACGAGCAGTACTTC; CDR3 protein: CASSVRGTSYEQYF
D gene: -; V gene: TRBV5-4; clone size: -; J gene: TRBJ1-2; CDR3 DNA: TGTGCCAGCAGCTTGGATCGGATCCAGTATGGCTACACCTTC; CDR3 protein: CASSLDRIQYGYTF
D gene: TRBD1; V gene: TRBV10-3; clone size: -; J gene: TRBJ1-1; CDR3 DNA: TGTGCCATCAGCGCTACAGGGGACACTGAAGCTTTCTTT; CDR3 protein: CAISATGDTEAFF
D gene: -; V gene: TRBV9; clone size: -; J gene: TRBJ2-3; CDR3 DNA: TGTGCCAGCAGCGTAGAGTCGTCCTCCACAGATACGCAGTATTTT; CDR3 protein: CASSVESSSTDTQYF
D gene: -; V gene: TRBV6-2/TRBV6-3; clone size: -; J gene: TRBJ1-1; CDR3 DNA: TGTGCCAGCAGTTCGACGGGCCCAGTTGAAGCTTTCTTT; CDR3 protein: CASSSTGPVEAFF
D gene: -; V gene: TRBV11-2; clone size: -; J gene: TRBJ1-6; CDR3 DNA: TGTGCCAGCAGCTTAGAGGGCCCGCTCCCCGGCTCACCCCTCCACTTT; CDR3 protein: CASSLEGPLPGSPLHF
D gene: -; V gene: TRBV9; clone size: -; J gene: TRBJ2-7; CDR3 DNA: TGTGCCAGCAGCGTAGGGAGCTCCTACGAGCAGTACTTC; CDR3 protein: CASSVGSSYEQYF
D gene: -; V gene: TRBV4-2; clone size: -; J gene: TRBJ1-6; CDR3 DNA: TGTGCCAGCAGCCAAGGGGTCCGGACAACTGACAATTCACCCCTCCACTTT; CDR3 protein: CASSQGVRTTDNSPLHF
D gene: TRBD1; V gene: TRBV5-8; clone size: -; J gene: TRBJ1-6; CDR3 DNA: TGTGCCAGCAGCCCTCGGGACAGGGGGACGTCACCCCTCCACTTT; CDR3 protein: CASSPRDRGTSPLHF
D gene: -; V gene: TRBV6-5; clone size: -; J gene: TRBJ2-5; CDR3 DNA: TGTGCCAGCAGTTACCTTCAGGGGACGGGGACGTTGCACTTC; CDR3 protein: CASSYLQGTGTLHF
D gene: TRBD2; V gene: TRBV5-4; clone size: -; J gene: TRBJ2-7; CDR3 DNA: TGTGCCAGCAGCCCCCAAGGGACTAGCCACGAGCAGTACTTC; CDR3 protein: CASSPQGTSHEQYF
D gene: TRBD2; V gene: TRBV6-4; clone size: -; J gene: TRBJ2-1; CDR3 DNA: TGTGCCAGCAGTGACGGAGGGACTAGCACGTTCTTC; CDR3 protein: CASSDGGTSTFF
D gene: -; V gene: TRBV5-1; clone size: -; J gene: TRBJ2-7; CDR3 DNA: TGCGCCAGCAGTAGGGGGCTAGCGGGCGAGCAGTACTTC; CDR3 protein: CASSRGLAGEQYF
D gene: -; V gene: TRBV18; clone size: -; J gene: TRBJ2-3; CDR3 DNA: TGTGCCAGCTCGTCGGGAGGACAGGATGGGAATACGCAGTATTTT; CDR3 protein: CASSSGGQDGNTQYF
D gene: TRBD2; V gene: TRBV9; clone size: -; J gene: TRBJ2-1; CDR3 DNA: TGTGCCAGCAGCACGCCGGGACTAAACTACAATGAGCAGTTCTTC; CDR3 protein: CASSTPGLNYNEQFF
D gene: TRBD1; V gene: TRBV5-1; clone size: -; J gene: TRBJ1-1; CDR3 DNA: TGCGCCAGCAGCTTGCGAACAGGGGGCTTGCGCACTGAAGCTTTCTTT; CDR3 protein: CASSLRTGGLRTEAFF
D gene: -; V gene: TRBV10-3; clone size: -; J gene: TRBJ2-7; CDR3 DNA: TGTGCCATCAGTGACGAGGGTCTAAGCTCCTACGAGCAGTACTTC; CDR3 protein: CAISDEGLSSYEQYF
D gene: -; V gene: TRBV9; clone size: -; J gene: TRBJ2-1; CDR3 DNA: TGTGCCAGCAGCCTTACCGGGACTCTATTATACAATGAGCAGTTCTTC; CDR3 protein: CASSLTGTLLYNEQFF
D gene: TRBD1; V gene: TRBV6-5; clone size: once; J gene: TRBJ1-4; CDR3 DNA: TGTGCCAGCAGTGACTCAAGGACAGGGGGGGAAAAACTGTTTTTT; CDR3 protein: CASSDSRTGGEKLFF
D gene: -; V gene: TRBV3-1/TRBV3-2; clone size: -; J gene: TRBJ1-6; CDR3 DNA: TGTGCCAGCAGCCCGGGGAACAATTCACCCCTCCACTTT; CDR3 protein: CASSPGNNSPLHF